A single T cell receptor (beta chain) is shown here with its context. Its antigen is currently unknown. The data stem from a study of cytomegalovirus exposure and HLA in healthy donors. General study results and limits: Three chains linked to CMV were shown in vitro to be specific for CMV antigens. V- and J-gene trimming of TCR beta was linked (in a later analysis) to a missense DCLRE1C variant. Available immune exposure information covered CMV serostatus only.

J gave up 3 bases and V 6 bases, and 7 bases lay outside the gene matches. From germline, CDR1 is SEHNR and CDR2 FQNEAQ (reference sequence). CDR3 length: 15 residues. The study ran its PCR with 60 Vbeta and 13 Jbeta primers. The assay was immunoSEQ multiplex PCR, and TCRdb's table has in-frame clones only and misses some. The table includes approximately 150,000 clones, approximately 76% detected once. The sequence came from a man in his sixties in good health and CMV-seronegative. J is TRBJ2-7 and V is TRBV7-9, with 11 nucleotides matching TRBD2. Sequenced input: PBMCs. CDR3 bases: TGTGCCAGCAGGCAGACTAGCGGGGCTCTCTACGAGCAGTACTTC. This encodes CASRQTSGALYEQYF.